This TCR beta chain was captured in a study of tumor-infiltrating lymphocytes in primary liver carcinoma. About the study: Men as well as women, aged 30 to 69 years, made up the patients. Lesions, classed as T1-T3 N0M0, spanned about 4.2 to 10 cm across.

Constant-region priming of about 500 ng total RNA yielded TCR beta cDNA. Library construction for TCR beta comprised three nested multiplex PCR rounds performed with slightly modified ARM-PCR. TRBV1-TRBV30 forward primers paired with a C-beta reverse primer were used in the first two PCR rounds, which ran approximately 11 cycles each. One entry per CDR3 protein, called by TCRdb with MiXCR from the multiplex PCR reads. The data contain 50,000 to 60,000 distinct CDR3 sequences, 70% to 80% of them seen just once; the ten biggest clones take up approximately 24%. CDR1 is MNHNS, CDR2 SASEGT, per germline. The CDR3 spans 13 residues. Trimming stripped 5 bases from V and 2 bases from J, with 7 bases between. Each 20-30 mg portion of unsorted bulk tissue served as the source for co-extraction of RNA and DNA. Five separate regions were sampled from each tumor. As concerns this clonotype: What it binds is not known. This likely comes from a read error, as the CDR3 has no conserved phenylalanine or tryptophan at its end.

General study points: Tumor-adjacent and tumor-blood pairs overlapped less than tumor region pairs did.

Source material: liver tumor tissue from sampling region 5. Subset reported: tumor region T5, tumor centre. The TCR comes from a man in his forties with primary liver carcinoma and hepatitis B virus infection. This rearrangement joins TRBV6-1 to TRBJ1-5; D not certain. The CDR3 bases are TGTGCCAGCAGTCGGGCAGGCAATCAGCCCCAGCATCTT. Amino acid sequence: CASSRAGNQPQHL.